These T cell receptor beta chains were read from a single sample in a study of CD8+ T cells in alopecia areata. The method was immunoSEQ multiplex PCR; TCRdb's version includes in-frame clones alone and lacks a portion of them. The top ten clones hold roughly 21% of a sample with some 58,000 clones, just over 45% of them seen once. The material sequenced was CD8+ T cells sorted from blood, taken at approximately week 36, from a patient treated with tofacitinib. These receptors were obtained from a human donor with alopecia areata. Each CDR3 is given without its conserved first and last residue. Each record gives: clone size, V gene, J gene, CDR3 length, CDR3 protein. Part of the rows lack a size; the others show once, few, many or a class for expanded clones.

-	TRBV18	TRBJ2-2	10	ASSPGGGELF
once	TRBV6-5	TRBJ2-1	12	ASSWRGRYNEQF
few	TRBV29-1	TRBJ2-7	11	SVAEGQGYEQY
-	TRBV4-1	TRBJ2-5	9	ASSQAAAQY
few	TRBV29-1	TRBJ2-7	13	SVIPGLAGRNEQY
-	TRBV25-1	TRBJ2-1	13	ASSEFIAGAHEQF
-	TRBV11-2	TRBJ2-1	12	ASRLPGTYNEQF
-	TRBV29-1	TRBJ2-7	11	SVRGPRSYEQY
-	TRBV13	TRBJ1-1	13	ASSLAQEMNTEAF
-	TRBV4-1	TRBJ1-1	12	ASSHQGLGTEAF
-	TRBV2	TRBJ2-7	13	ASSARLGGYYEQY
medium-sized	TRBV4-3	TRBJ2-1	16	ASSQDRVLSGLRNEQF
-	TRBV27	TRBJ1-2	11	ASSLSPNYGYT
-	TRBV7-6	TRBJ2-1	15	ASSLAHSQNSYNEQF
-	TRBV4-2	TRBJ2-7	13	ASGRVGQAPGEQY
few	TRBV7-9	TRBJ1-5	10	ASSWGSQPQH
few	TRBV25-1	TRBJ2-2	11	ASSDSNTGELF
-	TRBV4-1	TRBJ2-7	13	ASSHSPGPAYEQY
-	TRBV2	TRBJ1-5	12	ASSESGVGQPQH
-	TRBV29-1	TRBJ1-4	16	SVRGLSKTDATNEKLF
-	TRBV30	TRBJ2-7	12	ACGTGLYLDEQY
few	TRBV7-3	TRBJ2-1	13	ASSLGISGYNEQF
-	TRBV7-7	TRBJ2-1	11	ASSLATSNEQF
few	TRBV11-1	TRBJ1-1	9	ASSPSGEAF
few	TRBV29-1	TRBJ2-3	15	SVEAPGHRTSGDTQY
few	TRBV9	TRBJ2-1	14	ASSVEGREGSGEQF
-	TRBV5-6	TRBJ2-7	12	ASSWGQGAYEQY
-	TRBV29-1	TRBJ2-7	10	SVEVVTREQY
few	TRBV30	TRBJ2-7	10	AWNGLDYEQY
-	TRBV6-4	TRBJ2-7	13	ASSYPGTGTYEQY
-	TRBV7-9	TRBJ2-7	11	ASYGSGSSEQY
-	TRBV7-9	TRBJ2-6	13	ASSRRDSGANVLT
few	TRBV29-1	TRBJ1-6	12	SAAGTGENSPLH
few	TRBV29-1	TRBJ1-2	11	SVSGQGRYGYT
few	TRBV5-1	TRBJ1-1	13	ASSFTGDLNTEAF
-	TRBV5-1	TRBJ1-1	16	ASSFNPPGGVIPFGAF
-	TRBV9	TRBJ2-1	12	ASSGPGSYNEQF
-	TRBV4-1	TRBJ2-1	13	ASSQRGTKNNEQF
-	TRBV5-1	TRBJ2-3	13	ASSSGLASADTQY
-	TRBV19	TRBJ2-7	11	ASSITASYEQY
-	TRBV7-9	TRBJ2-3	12	ASSTGQGTDTQY
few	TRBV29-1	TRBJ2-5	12	SVWGLAGVETQY
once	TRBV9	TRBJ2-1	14	ASSNQRDRTYNEQF
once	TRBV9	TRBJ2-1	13	ASSVVPYRGYEQF
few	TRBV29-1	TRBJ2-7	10	SVVGRGYEQY
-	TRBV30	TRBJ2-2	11	AWSVGGTGELF
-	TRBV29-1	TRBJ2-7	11	SVVPTSTYEQY